The 18 T cell receptor beta chains given below trace back to one sample, sequenced in a study of blood T cell repertoires in COVID-19. Repertoires were generated with immunoSEQ multiplex PCR, while TCRdb's copy carries only in-frame clones and drops some. The profile shows over 70,000 clones, about three quarters of them singletons. Sequences were obtained from peripheral blood. The source of these receptors is a man between 65 and 85 years old with acute or convalescent COVID-19.

The chain has TRBV29-1 and TRBJ1-2; 7 nucleotides line up with TRBD1. J lost 3 bases, V lost 3 bases, and 4 bases had no gene match. From germline, CDR1 is SQVTM and CDR2 ANQGSEA. The CDR3 totals 13 residues. CDR3 residues: CSVDPGQDYGYTF. In DNA, the CDR3 is TGCAGCGTTGACCCCGGACAGGACTATGGCTACACCTTC.

This clone occurred a few times. The V call is TRBV5-1, the J call TRBJ2-1, with TRBD1 matching 9 bases. CDR1 and CDR2 (germline): SGHRS, YFSETQ. The CDR3 contains 16 residues. The junction had 12 bases not matched to a gene; V was cut back by 3 bases and J by 8 bases. DNA for the CDR3: TGCGCCAGCAGCTCCTCCGGGACAGGGTATGGCGATGAGCAGTTCTTC. This gives the protein CASSSSGTGYGDEQFF.

The chain recombines TRBV9 with TRBJ2-3, with 9 positions matching TRBD2. The CDR3 has 14 amino acids. Germline CDR1 SGDLS, CDR2 YYNGEE. Trimming took 2 bases from V and 5 from J; bases not matched to a gene: 3. This CDR3 reads CASSVRGGGDTQYF. The CDR3 DNA sequence: TGTGCCAGCAGCGTGCGGGGGGGCGGAGATACGCAGTATTTT.

V is TRBV14 and J is TRBJ1-2, with no clear D. Looked up from germline, CDR1 is SGHDN and CDR2 is FVKESK. The CDR3 runs to 14 residues. Trimming cost V 4 bases and J 2 bases, with 11 bases left between them. CDR3 bases: TGTGCCAGCAGCCGTGGCTTTATAAACTATGGCTACACCTTC. This translates into CASSRGFINYGYTF.

This chain joins TRBV4-1 and TRBJ2-3; perhaps TRBD2 as D (5 bases). The germline V gene encodes CDR1 MGHRA and CDR2 YSYEKL. The CDR3 consists of 16 residues. Between the trimmed V and J ends, which lost 3 bases and 0 bases, there was a span of 13 bases. The CDR3 nucleotides read TGCGCCAGCAGCCACGGACGGGGAGCTAGCACAGATACGCAGTATTTT. Its translation is CASSHGRGASTDTQYF.

The chain joins TRBV6-6 to TRBJ1-1, with D possibly being TRBD1 (6 bases). The CDR3 sequence is 14 residues long. From germline, CDR1 is MNHNY and CDR2 SVGAGI (reference sequence). V shed 6 bases and J shed 11 bases, with 22 bases lying between them. The CDR3 bases are TGTGCCAGCAGCCGGAGGGGGGGTGATAATTGGGCTTTCTTT. Encoded protein: CASSRRGGDNWAFF.

This chain uses TRBV28 with TRBJ1-1; D not certain. Germline-derived CDR1 and CDR2 are MDHEN and SYDVKM. V was clipped by 10 bases and J by 3 bases, with 15 bases between them. The CDR3 is 13 residues long. CDR3 sequence reads: CATAEGYYTEAFF. The CDR3 nucleotides are TGTGCCACCGCGGAAGGATACTACACTGAAGCTTTCTTT.

The CDR3 nucleotides read TGCGCCAGCAGCCTACAACCCCAGGGCTCTGGAAACACCATATATTTT. This codes for CASSLQPQGSGNTIYF. The gene calls are TRBV5-1 and TRBJ1-3; weak D call: TRBD1 (5 bases). This CDR3 spans 16 amino acids. The germline CDR1 and CDR2 sequences are SGHRS and YFSETQ. The germline V and J ends were trimmed by 4 bases and 0 bases, with 14 bases remaining between them.

The chain carries TRBV6-5 and TRBJ2-3; the D gene is possibly TRBD2 (6 bases). CDR3 size: 12 residues. Between the trimmed V and J ends, which lost 4 bases and 9 bases, there was a span of 11 bases. The germline CDR1 and CDR2 sequences are MNHEY and SVGAGI. As DNA, the CDR3 is TGTGCCAGCAGTTCGGGGGTCGGGACGCAGTATTTT. Translation gives CASSSGVGTQYF.

The CDR3 loop reads CASSPESGGRSPLHF. The CDR3 coding sequence is TGCGCCAGCAGCCCCGAGAGCGGGGGCCGTTCACCCCTCCACTTT. The chain combines TRBV5-1 with TRBJ1-6, with D perhaps TRBD1 (6 bases). CDR3 length: 15 residues. Germline values: CDR1 SGHRS, CDR2 YFSETQ. The V end was cut by 4 bases, the J end by 9 bases, with 17 bases between.

The rearrangement links TRBV11-3 to TRBJ2-2; 7 bases map to TRBD1. This CDR3 has 15 residues. CDR1 SGHNT and CDR2 YENEEA come from the germline V gene. V lost 5 bases and J lost 4; bases outside the gene matches: 7. This CDR3 is CASSQGDKVTGELFF. CDR3 in DNA: TGTGCCAGCAGCCAGGGGGACAAAGTCACCGGGGAGCTGTTTTTT.

The chain links TRBV25-1 to TRBJ1-1; D is unclear. Germline values: CDR1 MGHDK, CDR2 SYGVNS. CDR3 length: 14 residues. Trimming took off 2 bases at V and 3 bases at J, with 10 bases between the two ends. In DNA, the CDR3 is TGTGCCAGCAGTGAACATCGAGGAGACACTGAAGCTTTCTTT. Protein: CASSEHRGDTEAFF.

The CDR3 region has the DNA TGTGCCATCAGTGAGTCGATAGACATCTCAACTAATGAAAAACTGTTTTTT. It specifies CAISESIDISTNEKLFF. V gene TRBV10-3 combines with J gene TRBJ1-4; the D is unclear. The CDR3 is 17 residues long. V lost 0 bases to trimming and J lost 0 bases, with 11 bases between them. Germline CDR1 and CDR2: ENHRY and SYGVKD.

The V call is TRBV7-2, the J call TRBJ2-1, with 13 positions matching TRBD2. The germline CDR1 and CDR2 sequences are SGHTA and FQGNSA. The CDR3 is made up of 15 amino acids. Germline trimming cut 3 bases from V and 8 bases from J; bases unmatched to any gene: 4. This CDR3 is CASSLGLAGFDEQFF. The CDR3 DNA is TGTGCCAGCAGCTTGGGACTAGCGGGATTCGATGAGCAGTTCTTC.

This chain connects TRBV6-5 to TRBJ2-1; 11 bases map to TRBD1. J was trimmed by 6 bases and V by 6 bases; bases with no gene match: 4. The CDR3 has 14 residues. Germline V lookup: CDR1 MNHEY, CDR2 SVGAGI. This chain's CDR3 is CASRGTGGTNEQFF. DNA for the CDR3: TGTGCCAGCAGGGGGACAGGGGGGACCAATGAGCAGTTCTTC.

The chain links TRBV30 to TRBJ2-6; possible D gene TRBD1, 6 bases. Per germline, CDR1 GTSNPN and CDR2 SVGIG (reference sequence). The CDR3 has 14 amino acids. V gave up 7 bases and J gave up 0 bases, with 10 bases separating them. CDR3 protein: CASSRGSGANVLTF. Written as DNA, the CDR3 is TGTGCCTCTTCCAGGGGCTCTGGGGCCAACGTCCTGACTTTC.

The chain joins TRBV5-1 to TRBJ2-1; 13 bases are shared with TRBD2. This CDR3 contains 16 residues. The germline V gene has CDR1 SGHRS and CDR2 YFSETQ. The V and J ends lost 1 base and 2 bases, in that order; junction bases with no gene match: 0. The CDR3 reads CASSLTSGGAYNEQFF. CDR3 DNA sequence: TGCGCCAGCAGCTTGACTAGCGGGGGGGCCTACAATGAGCAGTTCTTC.

The chain links TRBV7-3 to TRBJ1-1; D is unresolved. The germline V gene encodes CDR1 SGHTA and CDR2 FQGTGA. The V end lost 4 bases, the J end lost 2 bases, and 8 bases lay between the germline ends. The CDR3 totals 13 residues. CDR3 coding DNA: TGTGCCAGCAGCTCCAGGATTAACACTGAAGCTTTCTTT. Protein product: CASSSRINTEAFF.